The 16 T cell receptor beta chains presented below share a single source sample, sequenced in a study of early T cells in non-severe SARS-CoV-2 infection. TCRdb independently ran MiXCR on the 5' RACE reads; one entry per CDR3 protein. The table includes about 71,000 distinct CDR3 sequences, about an eighth detected once. The material was whole blood, obtained at baseline. All receptors come from an adult who was a healthcare worker with PCR-confirmed SARS-CoV-2 infection or an uninfected control (not recorded which).

Ten or more counts support this clonotype. The chain links TRBV28 to TRBJ1-3, with 7 positions matching TRBD1. The CDR3 extends over 15 amino acids. Germline CDR1 MDHEN, CDR2 SYDVKM. V shed 4 bases, J shed 6 bases, and the junction held 9 bases outside the gene matches. The CDR3 spells CASSSTGTAENTIYF. Here the CDR3 DNA reads TGTGCCAGCAGTTCGACAGGGACAGCTGAAAACACCATATATTTT.

This clonotype was counted a few times. The J gene is TRBJ1-3, the V gene TRBV6-1; D remains ambiguous. The V and J ends lost 1 base and 8 bases respectively, with 9 bases between them. Germline V gives CDR1 MNHNS, CDR2 SASEGT. The CDR3 consists of 13 residues. The CDR3 nucleotides are TGTGCCAGCAGTGAAGGTCCAGAGGACACCATATATTTT. Protein: CASSEGPEDTIYF.

Ten or more counts support this clonotype. The chain employs TRBV6-5 and TRBJ2-4, with 9 nucleotides matching TRBD2. The CDR3 is 15 amino acids. Germline V gene data show CDR1 as MNHEY and CDR2 as SVGAGI. V shed 5 bases, J shed 8 bases, and the junction held 10 bases outside the gene matches. The CDR3, as DNA: TGTGCCAGCAGTCAAAATGCGGGGGGGCCAGACATTCAGTACTTC. Amino acids: CASSQNAGGPDIQYF.

The chain has TRBV11-2 and TRBJ2-2; D call uncertain. The V end was cut by 5 bases, the J end by 0 bases, with 10 bases between. CDR3 length: 15 amino acids. CDR1 and CDR2 from the germline V gene are SGHAT and FQNNGV. CDR3 loop: CASSRTGTNTGELFF. The CDR3 DNA is TGTGCCAGCAGCCGGACGGGTACGAACACCGGGGAGCTGTTTTTT.

This sequence joins TRBV19 and TRBJ2-5, with D perhaps matching TRBD1 (5 bases). The CDR3 covers 14 residues. Looked up from germline, CDR1 is LNHDA and CDR2 is SQIVND (reference sequence). V shed 5 bases and J shed 4 bases, with 14 bases lying between them. The CDR3 is CASSSTPGSETQYF. The CDR3 coding sequence is TGTGCCAGTAGTTCTACCCCAGGGTCAGAGACCCAGTACTTC.

This clonotype has a count of ten or more. V usage is TRBV6-5 and J usage is TRBJ1-2; no reliable D call. Germline CDR1 and CDR2: MNHEY and SVGAGI. Trimming removed 8 bases at V and 2 bases at J, with 12 bases between. This CDR3 is 13 amino acids long. In DNA form, the CDR3 reads TGTGCCAGCTCTACCTCAACAAACTATGGCTACACCTTC. Translated: CASSTSTNYGYTF.

This clonotype has at least ten counts. The chain combines TRBV7-2 with TRBJ2-3; TRBD2 agrees at 7 bases. The CDR3 runs to 15 residues. Germline assignment: CDR1 SGHTA and CDR2 FQGNSA. Trimming removed 5 bases from V and 4 bases from J; junction bases left unmatched: 9. The CDR3 reads CASSPQARGADTQYF. CDR3 nucleotides: TGTGCCAGCAGCCCACAGGCCCGGGGGGCAGATACGCAGTATTTT.

The J gene is TRBJ2-3, the V gene TRBV6-5; D is undetermined. This CDR3 region has 11 residues. The germline CDR1 and CDR2 sequences are MNHEY and SVGAGI. V gave up 2 bases and J gave up 5 bases, with 2 bases separating them. CDR3 coding DNA: TGTGCCAGCAGTTACATAGATACGCAGTATTTT. Protein sequence: CASSYIDTQYF.

The chain has TRBV28 and TRBJ1-6, with a weak D call TRBD1 (5 bases). The V gene's germline CDR1 is MDHEN and CDR2 SYDVKM. The CDR3 spans 15 residues. Trimming cost V 5 bases and J 7 bases, with 15 bases left between them. The CDR3 nucleotides read TGTGCCAGCAGTAGAGGGACGATTGGAAATTCACCCCTCCACTTT. Translating it yields CASSRGTIGNSPLHF.

The J gene is TRBJ1-1, the V gene TRBV6-5; 8 bases line up with TRBD1. Germline trimming cut 2 bases from V and 3 bases from J; bases unmatched to any gene: 8. Germline CDR1 and CDR2: MNHEY and SVGAGI. The CDR3 has 16 amino acids. The CDR3 region has the DNA TGTGCCAGCAGTTACATGGCAGGGGGCGAGTACACTGAAGCTTTCTTT. It yields the protein CASSYMAGGEYTEAFF.

A few counts support this clonotype. This chain links TRBV6-9 with TRBJ1-6; a possible D gene is TRBD1 (6 bases). This CDR3 comprises 17 residues. The germline CDR1 and CDR2 sequences are MNHGY and SVAAGI. V was cut by 4 bases and J by 7 bases, with 20 bases left in between. CDR3 DNA sequence: TGTGCCAGCAGTTCCCTACTGACAGGCGACCTAAATTCACCCCTCCACTTT. Its protein product is CASSSLLTGDLNSPLHF.

This clonotype was seen many times. The chain carries TRBV28 and TRBJ2-7, with a tentative D call TRBD1 (5 bases). The CDR3 covers 14 residues. The germline CDR1 and CDR2 sequences are MDHEN and SYDVKM. V was cut by 5 bases and J by 5 bases, with 16 bases left in between. CDR3 amino acids: CASSPRGWWDEQYF. The DNA of the CDR3 is TGTGCCAGCAGTCCTAGGGGTTGGTGGGACGAGCAGTACTTC.

This clonotype was detected many times. The chain recombines TRBV5-1 with TRBJ1-2; D is uncertain. In germline, CDR1 is SGHRS, CDR2 YFSETQ. V was shortened by 0 bases and J by 7 bases, with 10 bases between the two germline ends. The CDR3 contains 13 residues. The CDR3, as DNA: TGCGCCAGCAGCTTGGCTCAGGCGGGTGGCTACACCTTC. It yields the protein CASSLAQAGGYTF.

This chain connects TRBV12-3 or TRBV12-4 to TRBJ2-7, with 8 bases fitting TRBD1. The CDR3 extends over 13 amino acids. With V trimmed by 6 bases and J by 2 bases, 3 bases remained unmatched. CDR3: CASRTQGAYEQYF. The CDR3 DNA follows: TGTGCCAGCAGGACACAGGGGGCCTACGAGCAGTACTTC.

The chain couples TRBV28 to TRBJ2-3; 10 bases are a match to TRBD2. The CDR3 extends over 15 amino acids. Unmatched junction bases numbered 7, after V lost 5 bases and J lost 5 bases. CDR1 MDHEN and CDR2 SYDVKM come from the germline V gene. The CDR3 region is CASSPAGGQLDTQYF. For the CDR3, the DNA is TGTGCCAGCAGTCCAGCGGGGGGGCAGTTAGATACGCAGTATTTT.

This clonotype was recorded a few times. This chain joins TRBV12-3 or TRBV12-4 and TRBJ1-5, with D maybe TRBD1 (5 bases). V was cut by 6 bases and J by 9 bases, with 12 bases left in between. CDR3 length: 12 amino acids. The CDR3 reads CASSRELMPQHF. In nucleotides, the CDR3 is TGTGCCAGCAGCAGGGAGTTAATGCCCCAGCATTTT.